Following are 25 T cell receptor beta chains from one sample sequenced in a study of STAT5B mutations in CD4+ large granular lymphocyte leukemia. The assay was immunoSEQ multiplex PCR, and TCRdb's table has in-frame clones only and misses some. The repertoire holds about 36,000 clones, around 80% seen once, with 0.45% to 0.55% in the top ten. What was sequenced was CD4+ T cells from blood buffy coats. These receptors came from a human donor in good health.

The chain links TRBV7-2 to TRBJ2-3; tentatively, D is TRBD2 (5 bases). This CDR3 region has 15 residues. V was cut by 7 bases and J by 2 bases, with 16 bases left in between. Germline assignment: CDR1 SGHTA and CDR2 FQGNSA. In DNA form, the CDR3 reads TGTGCCAGCAACCCCGACCGGGAAATCACAGATACGCAGTATTTT. It specifies CASNPDREITDTQYF.

The rearrangement joins TRBV27 to TRBJ1-3; 10 nucleotides agree with TRBD1. Germline V lookup: CDR1 MNHEY, CDR2 SMNVEV (reference sequence). The CDR3 is 14 residues long. V shed 6 bases and J 3 bases; nucleotides not matched to a gene: 2. This CDR3 is CASRTGGYGNTIYF. Here the CDR3 DNA reads TGTGCCAGCAGGACAGGGGGCTATGGAAACACCATATATTTT.

This clone has a single count. The rearrangement links TRBV2 to TRBJ2-3; 10 positions agree with TRBD1. The germline V gene encodes CDR1 SNHLY and CDR2 FYNNEI. The trim removed 8 bases at V and 1 base at J, leaving 3 bases unmatched. The CDR3 length is 14 residues. The CDR3 loop is CASDRGRGTDTQYF. For the CDR3, the DNA is TGTGCCAGCGACAGGGGGCGAGGCACAGATACGCAGTATTTT.

This chain uses TRBV10-3 with TRBJ2-1; D might be TRBD2 (7 bases). Germline V lookup: CDR1 ENHRY, CDR2 SYGVKD. The CDR3 runs to 17 residues. Between the trimmed V and J ends, which lost 10 bases and 6 bases, there was a span of 28 bases. Here the CDR3 DNA reads TGTGCCACCCTACCGGCGGGACAACCAGCGGGATTCAATGAGCAGTTCTTC. Translation gives CATLPAGQPAGFNEQFF.

The chain combines TRBV2 with TRBJ2-2, with D tentatively TRBD2 (5 bases). V was trimmed by 6 bases and J by 3 bases, leaving 14 bases between them. CDR1 and CDR2 (germline): SNHLY, FYNNEI. CDR3 length: 15 residues. The chain's CDR3 is CASRGLVTHTGELFF. CDR3 nucleotides: TGTGCCAGCAGAGGACTGGTTACTCACACCGGGGAGCTGTTTTTT.

The chain joins TRBV6-5 to TRBJ1-2; no definite D call. Germline CDR1 reads MNHEY; CDR2 reads SVGAGI. CDR3 length: 14 residues. V lost 4 bases and J lost 4, with 13 bases in between. CDR3 nucleotides: TGTGCCAGCAGTTGGAGGGAGCGGGGCTATGGCTACACCTTC. Encoded protein: CASSWRERGYGYTF.

CDR3 sequence: CASSPSRQTNTGELFF. Here the CDR3 DNA reads TGTGCCAGCAGCCCGAGCCGACAGACGAACACCGGGGAGCTGTTTTTT. The chain employs TRBV5-4 and TRBJ2-2; D is perhaps TRBD1 (5 bases). The CDR3 has 16 amino acids. Germline-derived CDR1 and CDR2 are SGHNT and YYREEE (reference sequence). V was trimmed by 4 bases and J by 0 bases, leaving 13 bases between them.

The chain is built from TRBV5-1 and TRBJ2-1; the D is unclear. V gave up 2 bases and J gave up 9 bases, with 6 bases separating them. This CDR3 has 11 amino acids. Per germline, CDR1 SGHRS and CDR2 YFSETQ. CDR3 protein: CASSFDFEQFF. The CDR3 DNA reads TGCGCCAGCAGCTTCGATTTTGAGCAGTTCTTC.

This chain joins TRBV27 and TRBJ2-5, with a weak D call TRBD1 (6 bases). Germline V lookup: CDR1 MNHEY, CDR2 SMNVEV (reference sequence). Deletions cut 3 bases from V and 4 bases from J, with 12 bases between. This CDR3 is 14 amino acids long. CDR3 in DNA: TGTGCCAGCAGTTTCGGGGCAGGGGTAGAGACCCAGTACTTC. It specifies CASSFGAGVETQYF.

The chain recombines TRBV11-2 with TRBJ2-5, with unresolved D. The CDR3 totals 14 residues. Trimming stripped 0 bases from V and 5 bases from J, with 10 bases between. Looked up from germline, CDR1 is SGHAT and CDR2 is FQNNGV. The CDR3 is CASSLESSVETQYF. Here the CDR3 DNA reads TGTGCCAGCAGCTTAGAGTCTAGTGTGGAGACCCAGTACTTC.

The V gene is TRBV18, the J gene TRBJ1-4, with D unresolved. The CDR3 has 11 residues. Looked up from germline, CDR1 is KGHSH and CDR2 is LQKENI. V was shortened by 5 bases and J by 7 bases, with 5 bases between the two germline ends. DNA of the CDR3: TGTGCCAGCTCATCCGTTGAAAAACTGTTTTTT. As protein: CASSSVEKLFF.

The genes are TRBV5-1 and TRBJ2-7, with 10 bases fitting TRBD1. Germline values: CDR1 SGHRS, CDR2 YFSETQ. The CDR3 extends over 14 amino acids. The V segment lost 4 bases and the J segment 3 bases; nucleotides outside the gene matches: 4. The DNA of the CDR3 is TGCGCCAGCAGCCCCGGGACAGGGGTCTACGAGCAGTACTTC. This sequence encodes CASSPGTGVYEQYF. Full variable domain (remainder filled in from reference TRBV5-1 and TRBJ2-7): KAGVTQTPRYLIKTRGQQVTLSCSPISGHRSVSWYQQTPGQGLQFLFEYFSETQRNKGNFPGRFSGRQFSNSRSEMNVSTLELGDSALYLCASSPGTGVYEQYFGPGTRLTVT.

This clone was observed a single time. This sequence joins TRBV7-3 and TRBJ2-1, with TRBD2 identical over 13 bases. V shed 5 bases, J shed 4 bases, and the junction held 2 bases outside the gene matches. Germline values: CDR1 SGHTA, CDR2 FQGTGA. The CDR3 is 15 amino acids. The CDR3: CASSQGLAGYNEQFF. DNA of the CDR3: TGTGCCAGCAGCCAGGGACTAGCGGGATACAATGAGCAGTTCTTC.

The chain links TRBV10-3 to TRBJ2-2, with 9 bases lining up with TRBD1. The J segment lost 5 bases and the V segment lost 3 bases, leaving 7 bases of the junction unmatched. The CDR3 is 16 residues long. From germline, CDR1 is ENHRY and CDR2 SYGVKD. The CDR3 coding sequence is TGTGCCATCAGTGAAAGTAGGACAGGGGTAACCGGGGAGCTGTTTTTT. As protein: CAISESRTGVTGELFF.

V usage is TRBV5-1 and J usage is TRBJ1-1, with 8 bases fitting TRBD1. V shed 3 bases and J 5 bases; nucleotides not matched to a gene: 12. Per the germline V gene, CDR1 is SGHRS and CDR2 is YFSETQ. The CDR3 loop spans 16 amino acids. The CDR3 is CASSSLPGTGGTEAFF. DNA for the CDR3: TGCGCCAGCAGCTCACTGCCCGGGACAGGTGGGACTGAAGCTTTCTTT.

This clone came up a few times. The chain uses TRBV10-3 and TRBJ1-4, with D hard to call. Germline lookup yields CDR1 ENHRY and CDR2 SYGVKD. The V gene lost 3 bases and the J gene lost 0 bases, with 5 bases spanning the gap. CDR3 length: 14 amino acids. As DNA, the CDR3 is TGTGCCATCAGTGAACGGGCAACTAATGAAAAACTGTTTTTT. Protein: CAISERATNEKLFF.

This clone was seen only a few times. The CDR3 bases are TGTGCCAGCAGTGGCCGGGACAGGGGGCGGGATGGCTACACCTTC. This sequence encodes CASSGRDRGRDGYTF. The V gene is TRBV6-1, the J gene TRBJ1-2; 12 bases line up with TRBD1. The CDR3 is 15 amino acids. CDR1 and CDR2 from the germline V gene are MNHNS and SASEGT. V lost 4 bases, J lost 6 bases, and 6 bases stayed unmatched.

J is TRBJ2-7 and V is TRBV6-4, with TRBD2 matching 9 bases. Germline CDR1 reads MRHNA; CDR2 reads SNTAGT. The CDR3 is 15 amino acids. Germline trimming cut 3 bases from V and 0 bases from J; bases unmatched to any gene: 3. Here the CDR3 reads CASSEGLASSYEQYF. Written as DNA, the CDR3 is TGTGCCAGCAGTGAGGGACTAGCAAGCTCCTACGAGCAGTACTTC.

This rearrangement joins TRBV25-1 to TRBJ1-4; tentatively, D is TRBD1 (5 bases). Trimming pared 7 bases from V and 4 bases from J, leaving 16 bases between. The V gene's germline CDR1 is MGHDK and CDR2 SYGVNS. CDR3 length: 15 amino acids. For the CDR3, the DNA is TGTGCCAGCACCTCTCCAACAGGAGATAATGAAAAACTGTTTTTT. This gives the protein CASTSPTGDNEKLFF.

In DNA form, the CDR3 reads TGTGCCAGCAGTGAAATAGGGACAGGGTTCGGAGAGACCCAGTACTTC. This gives the protein CASSEIGTGFGETQYF. The J gene is TRBJ2-5, the V gene TRBV6-1; 9 bases match TRBD1. In germline, CDR1 is MNHNS, CDR2 SASEGT. After removal of 2 bases from V and 4 bases from J, the junction contained 8 bases not matched to a gene. CDR3 length equals 16 residues.

The table lists this clone with a few counts. The V and J genes are TRBV7-3 and TRBJ2-2; 8 bases are shared with TRBD1. This CDR3 has 16 residues. Germline lookup yields CDR1 SGHTA and CDR2 FQGTGA. V shed 3 bases and J 1 base; nucleotides not matched to a gene: 4. CDR3 protein: CASSFPGTGNTGELFF. The DNA for the CDR3 is TGTGCCAGCAGCTTCCCCGGGACAGGGAACACCGGGGAGCTGTTTTTT. Based on the CDR3 plus reference TRBV7-3 and TRBJ2-2, the full variable domain is GAGVSQTPSNKVTEKGKYVELRCDPISGHTALYWYRQSLGQGPEFLIYFQGTGAADDSGLPNDRFFAVRPEGSVSTLKIQRTERGDSAVYLCASSFPGTGNTGELFFGEGSRLTVL.

The chain employs TRBV29-1 and TRBJ2-7; D gene unclear. The CDR3 runs to 12 residues. V was shortened by 2 bases and J by 5 bases, with 10 bases between the two germline ends. The V gene's germline CDR1 is SQVTM and CDR2 ANQGSEA. CDR3 sequence: CSVEMNSHEQYF. For the CDR3, the DNA is TGCAGCGTTGAAATGAACAGCCACGAGCAGTACTTC.

The chain is built from TRBV18 and TRBJ2-5, with TRBD1 identical over 8 bases. With 5 bases clipped from V and 3 bases from J, the junction kept 5 bases outside the gene matches. This CDR3 has 14 residues. Germline V gives CDR1 KGHSH, CDR2 LQKENI. DNA for the CDR3: TGTGCCAGCTCATCAGACAGGGGAAAAGAGACCCAGTACTTC. Translation gives CASSSDRGKETQYF. Full variable domain (rest looked up from reference TRBV18 and TRBJ2-5): NAGVMQNPRHLVRRRGQEARLRCSPMKGHSHVYWYRQLPEEGLKFMVYLQKENIIDESGMPKERFSAEFPKEGPSILRIQQVVRGDSAAYFCASSSDRGKETQYFGPGTRLLVL.

This clone has a handful of counts. V and J are TRBV12-5 and TRBJ2-6; D gene ambiguous. CDR1 and CDR2 (germline): LGHNT, FRNRAP. The CDR3 has 16 amino acids. The V end was cut by 6 bases, the J end by 0 bases, with 12 bases between. The CDR3 spells CASGQAVSSGANVLTF. CDR3 coding DNA: TGTGCTAGTGGCCAGGCCGTGAGCTCTGGGGCCAACGTCCTGACTTTC.

The V and J genes are TRBV28 and TRBJ2-1; D is possibly TRBD1 (6 bases). CDR1 is MDHEN, CDR2 SYDVKM, per germline. Trimming removed 4 bases from V and 8 bases from J, with 18 bases in between. This CDR3 is 15 amino acids long. The CDR3 here is CASSSLEGDLYEQFF. CDR3 bases: TGTGCCAGCAGTTCCCTTGAGGGGGACCTCTATGAGCAGTTCTTC.